The present T cell receptor (beta chain) was sequenced within a study of shared clonotypes between healthy human individuals. Study at large: Donors were two women and a few men aged 18 to 49.

The study ran the assay at deep level. Sequencing used immunoSEQ multiplex PCR; TCRdb keeps in-frame clones, though not all of them. The profile shows about 2.3 million clones, under 95% of them singletons. Of note for this clone: Other DNA sequences in this specimen translate into the identical CDR3.

This CDR3 contains 14 residues. The germline gives CDR1 MDHEN, CDR2 SYDVKM. The trim removed 8 bases at V and 2 bases at J, leaving 4 bases unmatched. The TCR sequence derives from a man younger than 30 in good health. Some clones in this sample may be carry-over from other donors' samples. V is TRBV28 and J is TRBJ2-3; TRBD2 aligns across 10 bases. Sequenced input: naive CD4+ T cells from PBMCs. The sample's subset: CD45RA+ positively selected. For the CDR3, the DNA is TGTGCCAGCTCACTAGCGGGGCTCACAGATACGCAGTATTTT. This codes for CASSLAGLTDTQYF.